This T cell receptor beta chain was documented in a study of blood T cell repertoires in COVID-19 (TCRdb year 2020). Regarding the complete study: Samples covering the acute and convalescent phases of COVID-19 were provided by collaborators in the United States, Italy and Spain. The dataset comprised deeply sampled blood TCRbeta repertoires from subjects exposed to, actively infected with, or recovered from COVID-19. The repertoires were made available in a free public database intended to serve as a resource for research on the immune response to SARS-CoV-2. The prospective study material was composed of cDNA or gDNA derived from T cells, B-cell-depleted T cells, or PBMCs. Nearly every sample came with metadata listing a de-identified subject ID, COVID-19 status, age in years and sex. Where HLA class I and class II types were available, the types were taken from metadata supplied by the sample provider, not from assay-based typing. Samples were obtained from the ongoing ImmuneRACE study (first 160 participants) and from 1,254 subjects provided by 6 global collaborators. The research as a whole found: The amount of clinical and demographic metadata varied by source and participant and was provided uncurated.

Comments on this clone: Its cognate antigen has yet to be identified. The input lacks base qualities; no much larger clone sits a single base away.

At one collaborating source in Seattle, patients were enrolled during active infection and were followed longitudinally through the course of disease. Collaborating institutions collected whole blood in K2EDTA tubes following their own protocols. Collaborator samples were shipped for TCRbeta analysis as frozen whole blood, isolated PBMCs, or DNA extracted from either sample type. TCRbeta CDR3 regions were amplified from genomic DNA by means of the immunoSEQ Assay, a bias-controlled multiplex PCR. On the study's bioinformatics: The number of nucleated cells in each sample was estimated from the amplification of reference gene primers within the assay. Sequence reads were collapsed and filtered to measure the absolute abundance of every unique TCRbeta CDR3 rearrangement. For each sample, productive Simpson clonality was calculated as the square root of Simpson's diversity index over productive rearrangements. In TCRdb, the immuneACCESS table is reduced to in-frame sequences with V and J assigned. These tables do not hold every clone; where another copy was compared, an unresolved V gene accounts for under half, and the others remain unexplained. V and J calls and clone size are those listed in that table; D and trimming were worked out from the DNA. The sample has 300,000 to 350,000 clones on record, 88% of them singletons. The ten largest clones add up to approximately 1.6% of the sample.

The sequenced material came from peripheral blood. The sequence derives from a young woman with COVID-19, enrolled during active disease.

The DNA is TGTGCCAGCAGTTACTCGCAGGTGATAGCGGGGGCCTCGGGTACGCAGTATTTT. Translated, it gives CASSYSQVIAGASGTQYF. In this chain, TRBV6-2 or TRBV6-3 is recombined with TRBJ2-3; 9 central bases correspond to TRBD2. CDR1 and CDR2 (MNHEY, SVGEGT) derive from the germline V gene. Its CDR3 holds 18 amino acids, cysteine through phenylalanine. The only DNA kept is the CDR3, 54 bases in frame from the first base. V trim: 0 bases; J trim: 8 bases; unmatched bases: 15.